What follows is one T cell receptor (beta chain) and its context. RNA transcripts served as template for amplifying TCR beta CDR3 sequences. The library came from an HTBI-primed first-round RT-PCR and a second-round multiplex PCR. TCRdb reprocessed the multiplex PCR reads with MiXCR, giving one entry per CDR3 protein. The data contain 350,000 to 400,000 distinct CDR3 sequences, 15% of them singletons. This specimen belongs to a study of Graves' ophthalmopathy and Graves' hyperthyroidism. Other autoimmune diseases, uncontrolled infections, pregnancy or lactation led to the exclusion of patients. The J segment lost 3 bases and the V segment lost 9 bases, leaving 9 bases of the junction unmatched. The CDR3 sequence is 14 residues long. Germline V gene data show CDR1 as SNHLY and CDR2 as FYNNEI.

This receptor was identified in a woman between 18 and 29 years old with stable Graves' hyperthyroidism. Sequenced material: peripheral blood. This chain joins TRBV2 and TRBJ1-1, with 8 bases fitting TRBD1. CDR3: CARARTGSDTEAFF. CDR3 nucleotide sequence: TGTGCCAGAGCGAGGACAGGGAGTGACACTGAAGCTTTCTTT.